The clone carrying this TCR beta chain appeared a single time. The data originate from a study of cytomegalovirus exposure and HLA in healthy donors. Germline V gene sequence: CDR1 MNHEY, CDR2 SMNVEV (reference sequence). Trimming took 6 bases from V and 3 from J, leaving 20 bases between them. This CDR3 has 16 residues. The data were produced by immunoSEQ multiplex PCR, yet TCRdb's version contains in-frame clones alone and is incomplete. This sample has roughly 70,000 clones; approximately 90% occur once, and the top ten carry 3.5% to 4%. This chain links TRBV27 with TRBJ1-2; tentative D call: TRBD1 (6 bases). This receptor was identified in a woman between 18 and 30 years old in good health and CMV-seropositive. The material sequenced was PBMCs. CDR3 sequence (DNA): TGTGCCAGCAGACCGACCCGGCTGGACAGCTACTATGGCTACACCTTC. Amino acids: CASRPTRLDSYYGYTF.